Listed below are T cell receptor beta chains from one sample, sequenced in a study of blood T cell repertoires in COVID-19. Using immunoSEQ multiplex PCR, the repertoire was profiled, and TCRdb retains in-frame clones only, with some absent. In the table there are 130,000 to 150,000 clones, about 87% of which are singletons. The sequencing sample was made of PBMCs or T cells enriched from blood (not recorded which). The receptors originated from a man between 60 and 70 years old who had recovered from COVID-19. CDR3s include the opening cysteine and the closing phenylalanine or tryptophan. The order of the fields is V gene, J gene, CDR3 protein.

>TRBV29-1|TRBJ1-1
CSALQGTGTEAFF
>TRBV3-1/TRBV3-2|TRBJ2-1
CASSLQATPAPNNEQFF
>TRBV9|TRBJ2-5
CASSVGGSGRGETQYF
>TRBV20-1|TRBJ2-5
CSARGGETQYF
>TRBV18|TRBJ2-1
CASSPPRGQGGDEQFF
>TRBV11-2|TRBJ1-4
CASSSQGRKLFF
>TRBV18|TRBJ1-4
CASSSGAAGEDNEKLFF
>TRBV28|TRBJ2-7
CASSSPGTGSYEQYF
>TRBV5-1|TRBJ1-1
CASSRQQGLNTEAFF
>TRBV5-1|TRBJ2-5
CASSLPDRVRETQYF
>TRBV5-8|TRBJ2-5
CASSYGLAGGEWETQYF
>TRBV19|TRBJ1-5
CATDREVGFNQPQHF
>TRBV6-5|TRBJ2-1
CASLRGGGVYNEQFF
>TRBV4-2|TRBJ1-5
CASSQVQGDQPQHF
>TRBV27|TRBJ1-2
CASSLTGDTGYTF
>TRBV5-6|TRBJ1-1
CASSFRTRTEAFF
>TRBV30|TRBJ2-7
CAWSSGRSYEQYF
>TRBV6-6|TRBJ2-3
CASSYSGADTQYF
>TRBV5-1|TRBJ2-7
CASSLDNRQGASYEQYF
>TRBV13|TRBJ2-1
CASSPVGGRNEQFF
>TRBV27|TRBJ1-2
CASSGGYGYTF
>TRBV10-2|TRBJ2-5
CASSGSEETQYF
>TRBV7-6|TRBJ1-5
CASSPGGRNQPQHF
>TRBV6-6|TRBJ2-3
CASIGGRRTDTQYF
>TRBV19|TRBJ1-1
CASSYTGEGTEAFF
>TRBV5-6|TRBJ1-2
CASTPSPGQNYGYTF
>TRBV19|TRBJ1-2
CASNSGGSKRYGYTF
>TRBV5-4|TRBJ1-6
CASSRRGLDSPLHF
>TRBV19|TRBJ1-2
CASSDTGDYGYTF
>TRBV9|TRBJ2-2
CASSARYGTRGTGELFF
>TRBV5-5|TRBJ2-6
CASSLMGSSGRSGANVLTF
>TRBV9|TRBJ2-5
CASPSGRGKKQETQYF
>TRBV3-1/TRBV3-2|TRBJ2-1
CASSQESAAYNEQFF
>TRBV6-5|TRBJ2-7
CASSYDRSYEQYF
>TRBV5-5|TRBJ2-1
CASSTDYEQFF
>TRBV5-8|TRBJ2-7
CASSQDWGQGGRTYEQYF
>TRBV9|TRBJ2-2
CASSPHAGNTGELFF
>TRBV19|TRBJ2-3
CASSIRGDTQYF
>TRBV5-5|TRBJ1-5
CASSPGQGNQPQHF
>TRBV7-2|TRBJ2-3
CASSLRLAGGSTDTQYF
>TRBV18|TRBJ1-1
CASSPRTEKSEAFF
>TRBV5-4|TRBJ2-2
CASSLQRGVNGELFF
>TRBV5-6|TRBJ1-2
CASSTGGRYGYTF
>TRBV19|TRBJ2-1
CASRRPGGHNEQFF
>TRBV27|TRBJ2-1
CATRDYGFNEQFF
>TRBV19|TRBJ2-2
CASSIRTGNTGELFF
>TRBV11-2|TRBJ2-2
CASSGAGGTGELFF
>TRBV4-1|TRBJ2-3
CASSLSGGARTDTQYF
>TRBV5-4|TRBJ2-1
CASSLGGRGVHNEQFF
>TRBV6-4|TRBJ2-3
CASSDSSSGSTDTQYF
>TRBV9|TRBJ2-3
CASSVVAGGRFVDTQYF